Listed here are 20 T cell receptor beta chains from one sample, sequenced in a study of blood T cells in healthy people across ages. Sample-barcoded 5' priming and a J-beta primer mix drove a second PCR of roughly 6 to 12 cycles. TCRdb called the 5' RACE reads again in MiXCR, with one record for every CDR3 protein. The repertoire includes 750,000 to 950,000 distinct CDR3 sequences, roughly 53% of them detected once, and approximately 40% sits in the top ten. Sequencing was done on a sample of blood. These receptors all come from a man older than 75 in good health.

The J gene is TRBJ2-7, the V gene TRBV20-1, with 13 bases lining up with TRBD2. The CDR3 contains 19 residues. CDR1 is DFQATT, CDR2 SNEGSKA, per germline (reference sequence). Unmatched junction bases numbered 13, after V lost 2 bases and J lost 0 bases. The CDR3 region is CSARLIIGTSGKLSYEQYF. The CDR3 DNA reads TGCAGTGCTAGACTGATAATTGGGACTAGCGGGAAACTCTCCTACGAGCAGTACTTC.

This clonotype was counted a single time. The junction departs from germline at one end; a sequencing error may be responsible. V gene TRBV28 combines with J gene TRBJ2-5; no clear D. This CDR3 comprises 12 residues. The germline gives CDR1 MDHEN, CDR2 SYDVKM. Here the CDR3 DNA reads TGTGCCAGCAGTCGCCCAATGGAGACCCGGTACTTC. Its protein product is CASSRPMETRYF.

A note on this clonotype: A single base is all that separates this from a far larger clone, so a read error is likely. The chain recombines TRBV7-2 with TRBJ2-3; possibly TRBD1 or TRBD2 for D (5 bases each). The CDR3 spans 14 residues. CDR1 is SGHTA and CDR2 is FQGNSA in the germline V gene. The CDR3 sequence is CASSLGGSTDAQYF. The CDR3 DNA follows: TGTGCCAGCAGCTTAGGGGGGAGCACAGATGCGCAGTATTTT.

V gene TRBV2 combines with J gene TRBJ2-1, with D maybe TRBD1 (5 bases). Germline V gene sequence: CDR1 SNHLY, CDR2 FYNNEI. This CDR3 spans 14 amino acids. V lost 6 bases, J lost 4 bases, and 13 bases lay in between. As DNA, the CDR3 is TGTGCCAGCAGGGTGGGTGGGGCGTACAATGAGCAGTTCTTC. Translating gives CASRVGGAYNEQFF. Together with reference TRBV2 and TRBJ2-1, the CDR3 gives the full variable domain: EPEVTQTPSHQVTQMGQEVILRCVPISNHLYFYWYRQILGQKVEFLVSFYNNEISEKSEIFDDQFSVERPDGSNFTLKIRSTKLEDSAMYFCASRVGGAYNEQFFGPGTRLTVL.

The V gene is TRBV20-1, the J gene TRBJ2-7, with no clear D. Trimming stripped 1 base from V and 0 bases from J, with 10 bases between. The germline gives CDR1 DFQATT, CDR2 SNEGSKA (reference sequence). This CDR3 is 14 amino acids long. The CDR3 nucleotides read TGCAGTGCTAGAGTGACCCCCCACTCCTACGAGCAGTACTTC. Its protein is CSARVTPHSYEQYF.

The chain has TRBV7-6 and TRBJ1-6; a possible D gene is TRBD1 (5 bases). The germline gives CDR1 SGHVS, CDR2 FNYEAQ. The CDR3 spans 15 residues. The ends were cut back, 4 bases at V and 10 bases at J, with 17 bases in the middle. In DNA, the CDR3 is TGTGCCAGCAGCTCCAACAGAAGGGACGCCTCACCCCTCCACTTT. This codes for CASSSNRRDASPLHF.

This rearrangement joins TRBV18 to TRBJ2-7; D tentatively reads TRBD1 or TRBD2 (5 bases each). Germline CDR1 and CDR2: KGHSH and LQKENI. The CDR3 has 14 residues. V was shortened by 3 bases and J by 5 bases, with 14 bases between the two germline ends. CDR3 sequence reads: CASSPTSRGNEQYF. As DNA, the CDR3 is TGTGCCAGCTCACCTACGTCTCGGGGCAACGAGCAGTACTTC. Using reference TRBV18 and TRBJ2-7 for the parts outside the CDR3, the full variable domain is NAGVMQNPRHLVRRRGQEARLRCSPMKGHSHVYWYRQLPEEGLKFMVYLQKENIIDESGMPKERFSAEFPKEGPSILRIQQVVRGDSAAYFCASSPTSRGNEQYFGPGTRLTVT.

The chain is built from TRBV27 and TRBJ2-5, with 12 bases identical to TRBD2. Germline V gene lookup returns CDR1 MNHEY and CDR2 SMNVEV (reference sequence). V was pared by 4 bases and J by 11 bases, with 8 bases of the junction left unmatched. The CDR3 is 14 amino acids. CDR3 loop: CASSSTSGRVEQYF. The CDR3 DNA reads TGTGCCAGCAGTTCGACTAGCGGGAGAGTAGAGCAGTACTTC.

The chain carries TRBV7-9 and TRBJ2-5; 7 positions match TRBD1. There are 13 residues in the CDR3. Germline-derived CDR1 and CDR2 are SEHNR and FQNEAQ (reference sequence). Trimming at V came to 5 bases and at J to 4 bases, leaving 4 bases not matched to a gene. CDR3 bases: TGTGCCAGCAGCCGCGGACAGGCAGAGACCCAGTACTTC. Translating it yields CASSRGQAETQYF.

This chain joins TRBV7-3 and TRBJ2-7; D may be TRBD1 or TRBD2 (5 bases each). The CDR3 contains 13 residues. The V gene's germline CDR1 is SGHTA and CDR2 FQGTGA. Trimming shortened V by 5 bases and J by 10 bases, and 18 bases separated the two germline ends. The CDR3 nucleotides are TGTGCCAGCAGCCTCGGACTGGGGGATACCCAGTACTTC. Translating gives CASSLGLGDTQYF.

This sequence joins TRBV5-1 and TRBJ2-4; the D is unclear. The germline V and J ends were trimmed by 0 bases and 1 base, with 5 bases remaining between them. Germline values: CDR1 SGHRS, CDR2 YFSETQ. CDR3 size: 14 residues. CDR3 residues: CASSLDEAKNIQYF. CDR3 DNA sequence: TGCGCCAGCAGCTTGGACGAGGCCAAAAACATTCAGTACTTC.

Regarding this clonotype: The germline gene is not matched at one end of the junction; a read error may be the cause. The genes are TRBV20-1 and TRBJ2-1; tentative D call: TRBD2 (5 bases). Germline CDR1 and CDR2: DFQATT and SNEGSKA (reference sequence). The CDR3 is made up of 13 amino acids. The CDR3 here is CSAHQRIYNELFF. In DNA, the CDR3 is TGCAGTGCCCACCAGCGGATCTACAATGAGCTGTTCTTC.

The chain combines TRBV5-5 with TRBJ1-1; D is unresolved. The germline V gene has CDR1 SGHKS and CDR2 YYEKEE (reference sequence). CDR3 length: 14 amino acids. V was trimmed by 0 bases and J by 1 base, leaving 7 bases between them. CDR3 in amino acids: CASSLGWGNTEAFF. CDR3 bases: TGTGCCAGCAGCTTGGGGTGGGGGAACACTGAAGCTTTCTTT. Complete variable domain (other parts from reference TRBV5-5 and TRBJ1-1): DAGVTQSPTHLIKTRGQQVTLRCSPISGHKSVSWYQQVLGQGPQFIFQYYEKEERGRGNFPDRFSARQFPNYSSELNVNALLLGDSALYLCASSLGWGNTEAFFGQGTRLTVV.

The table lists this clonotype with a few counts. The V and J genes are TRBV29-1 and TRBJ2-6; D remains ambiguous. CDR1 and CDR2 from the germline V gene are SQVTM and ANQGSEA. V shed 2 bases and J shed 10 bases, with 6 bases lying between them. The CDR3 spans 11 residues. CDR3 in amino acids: CSVETPNVLTF. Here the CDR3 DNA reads TGCAGCGTTGAAACGCCTAACGTCCTGACTTTC.

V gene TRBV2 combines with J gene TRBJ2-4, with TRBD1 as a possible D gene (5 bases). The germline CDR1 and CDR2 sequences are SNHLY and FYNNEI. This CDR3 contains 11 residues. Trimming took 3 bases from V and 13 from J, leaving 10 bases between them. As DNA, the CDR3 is TGTGCCAGCAGTGACCGGACACCGCAGTACTTC. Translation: CASSDRTPQYF.

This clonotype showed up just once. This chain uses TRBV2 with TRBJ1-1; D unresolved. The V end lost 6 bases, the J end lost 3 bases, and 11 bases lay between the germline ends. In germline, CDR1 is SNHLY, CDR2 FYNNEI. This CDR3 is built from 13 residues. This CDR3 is CASRGMTDTEAFF. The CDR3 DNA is TGTGCCAGCAGGGGGATGACGGACACTGAAGCTTTCTTT.

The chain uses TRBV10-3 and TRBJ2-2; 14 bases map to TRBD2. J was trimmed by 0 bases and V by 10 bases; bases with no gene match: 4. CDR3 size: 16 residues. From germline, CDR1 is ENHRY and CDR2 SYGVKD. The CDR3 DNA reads TGTGCCACCCAGGGACTAGCGGGGGCGAACACCGGGGAGCTGTTTTTT. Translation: CATQGLAGANTGELFF.

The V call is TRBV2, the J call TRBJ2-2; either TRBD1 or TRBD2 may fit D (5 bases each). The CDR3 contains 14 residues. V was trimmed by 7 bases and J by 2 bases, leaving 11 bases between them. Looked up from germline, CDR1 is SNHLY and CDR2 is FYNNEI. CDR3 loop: CASTSGTNTGELFF. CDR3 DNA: TGTGCCAGCACGTCCGGGACCAACACCGGGGAGCTGTTTTTT.

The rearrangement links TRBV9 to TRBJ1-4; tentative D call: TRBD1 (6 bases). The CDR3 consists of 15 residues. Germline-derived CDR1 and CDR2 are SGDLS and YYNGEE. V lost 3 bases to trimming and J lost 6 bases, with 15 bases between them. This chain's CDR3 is CASSAEGGGDEKLFF. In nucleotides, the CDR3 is TGTGCCAGCAGCGCTGAGGGAGGGGGGGATGAAAAACTGTTTTTT.

The CDR3 DNA reads as TGCAGCTTACCAACAGGGAAATCCTACGAGCAGTACTTC. It codes for CSLPTGKSYEQYF. The chain couples TRBV20-1 to TRBJ2-7, with D possibly TRBD1 on 6 matching bases. There are 13 residues in the CDR3. CDR1 is DFQATT and CDR2 is SNEGSKA in the germline V gene (reference sequence).